This entry lists 22 T cell receptor beta chains sequenced from one sample in a study of CD8+ T cells in alopecia areata. RNA was extracted and reverse transcribed into cDNA as the sequencing template. Sequenced by immunoSEQ multiplex PCR; TCRdb stores in-frame clones only, minus some. The sample consists of about 260,000 clones, about 62% of them appearing once. Treatment given: oral pan-JAK inhibitor, 5-10 mg twice daily. The sample consisted of CD4+ T cells sorted from blood, taken at week 52, from a patient treated with tofacitinib. The receptors were sampled from a human donor with alopecia areata.

This clone appeared a single time. The same CDR3 arises from other DNA sequences in this sample as well. This chain uses TRBV9 with TRBJ2-3; D might be TRBD2 (7 bases). Germline CDR1 SGDLS, CDR2 YYNGEE. The CDR3 extends over 14 amino acids. The ends were cut back, 0 bases at V and 4 bases at J, with 9 bases in the middle. The CDR3 protein is CASSVVGGPDTQYF. CDR3 coding DNA: TGTGCCAGCAGCGTAGTCGGGGGGCCAGATACGCAGTATTTT.

This sequence joins TRBV6-1 and TRBJ2-2, with no clear D. The CDR3 is 12 residues long. Trimming stripped 7 bases from V and 2 bases from J, with 5 bases between. Germline-derived CDR1 and CDR2 are MNHNS and SASEGT. CDR3 nucleotides: TGTGCCAGCACGATAAACACCGGGGAGCTGTTTTTT. This gives the protein CASTINTGELFF.

The chain uses TRBV5-1 and TRBJ2-7; TRBD1 or TRBD2 may be the D gene (6 bases each). The CDR3 contains 14 residues. The V gene's germline CDR1 is SGHRS and CDR2 YFSETQ. V dropped 4 bases and J dropped 2 bases, with 13 bases sitting between them. CDR3 sequence reads: CASSAGEVAYEQYF. CDR3 DNA: TGCGCCAGCAGCGCAGGGGAGGTAGCCTACGAGCAGTACTTC.

V and J are TRBV30 and TRBJ2-7, with a tentative D call TRBD2 (5 bases). V gave up 2 bases and J gave up 7 bases, with 18 bases separating them. Looked up from germline, CDR1 is GTSNPN and CDR2 is SVGIG (reference sequence). The CDR3 contains 14 residues. This CDR3 is CAWSFLGATGEQYF. DNA for the CDR3: TGTGCCTGGAGTTTCCTGGGAGCGACGGGAGAGCAGTACTTC.

The chain is built from TRBV27 and TRBJ2-1; TRBD2 agrees at 14 bases. J gave up 7 bases and V 2 bases, and 7 bases lay outside the gene matches. This CDR3 region has 17 residues. Germline values: CDR1 MNHEY, CDR2 SMNVEV (reference sequence). The CDR3 spells CASSLRGLAGGRNEQFF. DNA of the CDR3: TGTGCCAGCAGTTTACGTGGACTAGCGGGGGGTAGGAATGAGCAGTTCTTC.

The V and J genes are TRBV7-8 and TRBJ2-5; D is ambiguous. This CDR3 is built from 13 residues. V was trimmed by 5 bases and J by 1 base, leaving 8 bases between them. CDR1 is SGHVS, CDR2 FQNEAQ, per germline. The CDR3 protein is CASSPLFQETQYF. CDR3 coding DNA: TGTGCCAGCAGCCCCCTTTTCCAAGAGACCCAGTACTTC.

This sequence joins TRBV7-3 and TRBJ2-7, with D uncertain. This CDR3 is 12 amino acids long. Trimming took off 2 bases at V and 6 bases at J, with 8 bases between the two ends. The germline V gene has CDR1 SGHTA and CDR2 FQGTGA. The CDR3 sequence: CASSLGGGEQYF. Here the CDR3 DNA reads TGTGCCAGCAGCTTAGGTGGTGGCGAGCAGTACTTC.

The rearrangement joins TRBV27 to TRBJ2-3, with D perhaps matching TRBD1 or TRBD2 (5 bases each). CDR1 and CDR2 (germline): MNHEY, SMNVEV (reference sequence). V was trimmed by 8 bases and J by 0 bases, leaving 9 bases between them. This CDR3 is 13 amino acids long. CDR3 sequence reads: CASEGRSTDTQYF. For the CDR3, the DNA is TGTGCCAGCGAGGGACGGAGCACAGATACGCAGTATTTT.

The V and J genes are TRBV10-3 and TRBJ2-1; TRBD2 agrees at 12 bases. CDR1 and CDR2 from the germline V gene are ENHRY and SYGVKD. The CDR3 has 15 amino acids. Trimming took 8 bases from V and 8 from J; bases not matched to a gene: 10. CDR3 sequence (DNA): TGTGCCATCGGTCCACTAGCGGGGGGAGGCCATGAGCAGTTCTTC. It specifies CAIGPLAGGGHEQFF.

The gene calls are TRBV27 and TRBJ1-1; D call uncertain. The CDR3 loop spans 14 amino acids. Germline CDR1 is MNHEY and CDR2 is SMNVEV (reference sequence). Trimming removed 5 bases from V and 1 base from J, with 11 bases in between. The CDR3 is CASSTARENTEAFF. As DNA, the CDR3 is TGTGCCAGCAGTACCGCCAGAGAGAACACTGAAGCTTTCTTT.

This clone was counted only a few times. The V and J genes are TRBV11-2 and TRBJ2-6; 7 bases map to TRBD1. The CDR3 sequence is 16 residues long. The germline V gene encodes CDR1 SGHAT and CDR2 FQNNGV. J was trimmed by 2 bases and V by 3 bases; bases with no gene match: 4. The CDR3 spells CASSFTTGAGANVLTF. CDR3 nucleotide sequence: TGTGCCAGCAGCTTCACTACAGGGGCTGGGGCCAACGTCCTGACTTTC.

The chain has TRBV18 and TRBJ2-1, with D possibly being TRBD1 (6 bases). The CDR3 consists of 12 residues. V lost 4 bases, J lost 8 bases, and 9 bases lay in between. Per germline, CDR1 KGHSH and CDR2 LQKENI. As DNA, the CDR3 is TGTGCCAGCTCACAATCAGGGGATGAGCAGTTCTTC. Residues: CASSQSGDEQFF.

The V and J genes are TRBV7-8 and TRBJ1-1; a weak D match, TRBD1 (5 bases). With 0 bases removed from V and 4 bases from J, the gap between germline ends came to 9 bases. Germline lookup yields CDR1 SGHVS and CDR2 FQNEAQ. The CDR3 contains 14 residues. In nucleotides, the CDR3 is TGTGCCAGCAGCTTAGCGATACAGGTCACTGAAGCTTTCTTT. Translating gives CASSLAIQVTEAFF.

The chain recombines TRBV15 with TRBJ1-3, with D unresolved. The CDR3 runs to 13 residues. V was clipped by 5 bases and J by 0 bases, with 5 bases between them. Germline V gene data show CDR1 as LNHNV and CDR2 as YYDKDF (reference sequence). CDR3 sequence: CATSPDSGNTIYF. In DNA, the CDR3 is TGTGCCACCAGCCCGGACTCTGGAAACACCATATATTTT.

The chain couples TRBV2 to TRBJ1-2, with 8 bases lining up with TRBD1. Losses at the gene ends were 4 bases for V and 7 bases for J; bases not matched to a gene: 8. The CDR3 has 14 residues. Germline V gives CDR1 SNHLY, CDR2 FYNNEI. Here the CDR3 reads CASSVDRGLRGYTF. The CDR3 bases are TGTGCCAGCAGTGTCGACAGGGGACTTCGTGGCTACACCTTC. The full variable domain, in which reference TRBV2 and TRBJ1-2 provide the parts outside the CDR3, is EPEVTQTPSHQVTQMGQEVILRCVPISNHLYFYWYRQILGQKVEFLVSFYNNEISEKSEIFDDQFSVERPDGSNFTLKIRSTKLEDSAMYFCASSVDRGLRGYTFGSGTRLTVV.

Only a few counts were recorded for this clone. The sample carries other DNA sequences with the same CDR3. The genes are TRBV9 and TRBJ1-1; the D is unclear. The CDR3 runs to 14 residues. V shed 0 bases and J shed 2 bases, with 8 bases lying between them. Looked up from germline, CDR1 is SGDLS and CDR2 is YYNGEE. CDR3 sequence: CASSVGTPNTEAFF. In DNA form, the CDR3 reads TGTGCCAGCAGCGTAGGGACTCCAAACACTGAAGCTTTCTTT.

This chain joins TRBV11-1 and TRBJ2-1; perhaps TRBD1 as D (6 bases). CDR1 and CDR2 from the germline V gene are SGHAT and FQDESV (reference sequence). The CDR3 is 18 residues long. Trimming cost V 2 bases and J 0 bases, with 17 bases left between them. The CDR3 DNA reads TGTGCCAGCAGCTTATTGGCACAGGGCCTCGGCTCCTACAATGAGCAGTTCTTC. Translation gives CASSLLAQGLGSYNEQFF.

The chain combines TRBV2 with TRBJ1-5; 8 bases map to TRBD1. The CDR3 consists of 14 residues. V gave up 7 bases and J gave up 6 bases; unmatched junction bases: 8. Germline V lookup: CDR1 SNHLY, CDR2 FYNNEI. The CDR3 sequence: CASTPRQGIQPQHF. CDR3 DNA: TGTGCCAGCACCCCAAGACAGGGGATTCAGCCCCAGCATTTT.

The J gene is TRBJ2-4, the V gene TRBV28; either TRBD1 or TRBD2 may fit D (6 bases each). In germline, CDR1 is MDHEN, CDR2 SYDVKM. With 3 bases removed from V and 8 bases from J, the gap between germline ends came to 14 bases. The CDR3 runs to 14 residues. The CDR3, as DNA: TGTGCCAGCAGTTTTGGAGGGGGTAGTGACATTCAGTACTTC. This translates into CASSFGGGSDIQYF.

This sequence joins TRBV7-9 and TRBJ2-5, with a tentative D call TRBD2 (5 bases). Germline CDR1 SEHNR, CDR2 FQNEAQ (reference sequence). V gave up 5 bases and J gave up 1 base, with 20 bases separating them. The CDR3 contains 17 residues. For the CDR3, the DNA is TGTGCCAGCAGCCCGGGCCTAGCCGCCGATATCCAAGAGACCCAGTACTTC. It codes for CASSPGLAADIQETQYF. The full variable domain, completed using reference TRBV7-9 and TRBJ2-5, is DTGVSQNPRHKITKRGQNVTFRCDPISEHNRLYWYRQTLGQGPEFLTYFQNEAQLEKSRLLSDRFSAERPKGSFSTLEIQRTEQGDSAMYLCASSPGLAADIQETQYFGPGTRLLVL.

The chain recombines TRBV14 with TRBJ2-2; D is ambiguous. Trimming left V 3 bases short and J 8 bases short, with 7 bases between. CDR3 length: 12 amino acids. Germline V gene data show CDR1 as SGHDN and CDR2 as FVKESK. The CDR3 protein is CASSQAQGELFF. The CDR3 coding sequence is TGTGCCAGCAGCCAGGCCCAAGGGGAGCTGTTTTTT.

The V and J genes are TRBV20-1 and TRBJ1-1; D gene uncertain. Germline lookup yields CDR1 DFQATT and CDR2 SNEGSKA (reference sequence). Trimming pared 2 bases from V and 6 bases from J, leaving 7 bases between. CDR3 length: 11 amino acids. CDR3 DNA: TGCAGTGCTAGACTACGCGCTGAAGCTTTCTTT. This sequence encodes CSARLRAEAFF.